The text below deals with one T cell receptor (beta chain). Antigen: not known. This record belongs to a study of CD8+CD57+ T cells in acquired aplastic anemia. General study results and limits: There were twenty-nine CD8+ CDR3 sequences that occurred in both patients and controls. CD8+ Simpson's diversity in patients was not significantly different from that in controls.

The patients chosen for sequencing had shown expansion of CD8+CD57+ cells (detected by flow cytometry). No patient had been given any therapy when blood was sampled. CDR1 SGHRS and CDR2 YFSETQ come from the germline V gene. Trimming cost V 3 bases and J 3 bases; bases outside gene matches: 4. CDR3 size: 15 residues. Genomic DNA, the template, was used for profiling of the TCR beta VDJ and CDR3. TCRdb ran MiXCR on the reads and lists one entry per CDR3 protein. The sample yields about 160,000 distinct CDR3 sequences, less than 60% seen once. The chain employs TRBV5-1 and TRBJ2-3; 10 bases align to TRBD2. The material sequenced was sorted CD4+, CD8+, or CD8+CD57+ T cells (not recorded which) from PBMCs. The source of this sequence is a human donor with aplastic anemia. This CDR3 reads CASSSSGGATDTQYF. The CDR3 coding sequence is TGCGCCAGCAGCTCCAGCGGGGGGGCGACAGATACGCAGTATTTT.